This TCR beta chain is drawn from a study of cytomegalovirus exposure and HLA in healthy donors. The study's findings and limits: In the 120 validation repertoires, about 94% of cluster scores exceeded 0, per a later analysis. Among TCR sequences, most were rare, though some public TCRs appeared in many donors. The study put around 180 TCR beta chains on its list as cytomegalovirus-associated. With high specificity and sensitivity, the classifier reportedly diagnosed cytomegalovirus status.

Measured with immunoSEQ multiplex PCR; TCRdb has only the in-frame clones, and not every one. The sample includes 150,000 to 160,000 clones, around 84% of them seen just once. V was trimmed by 6 bases and J by 0 bases, leaving 12 bases between them. Germline-derived CDR1 and CDR2 are MNHEY and SVGAGI. The length of the CDR3 is 15 residues. On this clone: Its antigen is not known.

V is TRBV6-5 and J is TRBJ1-3, with no clear D. The source of this sequence is a human donor in good health. The sample was PBMCs. CDR3 region: CASRPPGRSGNTIYF. The CDR3 nucleotides are TGTGCCAGCAGGCCCCCAGGCCGCTCTGGAAACACCATATATTTT.